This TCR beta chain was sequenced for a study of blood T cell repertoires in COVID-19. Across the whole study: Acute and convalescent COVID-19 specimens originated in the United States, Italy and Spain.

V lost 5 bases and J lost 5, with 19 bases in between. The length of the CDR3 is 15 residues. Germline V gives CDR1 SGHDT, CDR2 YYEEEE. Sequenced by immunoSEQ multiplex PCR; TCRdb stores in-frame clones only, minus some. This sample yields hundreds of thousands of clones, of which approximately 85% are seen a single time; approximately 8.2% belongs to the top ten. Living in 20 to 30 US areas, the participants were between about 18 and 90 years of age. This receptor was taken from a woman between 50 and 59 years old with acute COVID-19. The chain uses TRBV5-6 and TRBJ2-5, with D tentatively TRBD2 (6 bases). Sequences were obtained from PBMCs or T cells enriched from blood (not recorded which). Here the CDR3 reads CASRSLRTKEETQYF. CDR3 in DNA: TGTGCCAGCAGATCCCTGAGGACTAAAGAGGAGACCCAGTACTTC.